One and the same sample provided the 27 T cell receptor beta chains below, sequenced in a study of blood T cell repertoires in COVID-19 (TCRdb year 2020). Libraries were constructed by the immunoSEQ multiplex PCR assay. As stored in TCRdb, this immuneACCESS dataset retains in-frame rearrangements with V and J assigned. A fraction of the clones does not appear; measured against another copy, unresolved V genes explain less than half of the discrepancy, and the remainder lacks a known reason. A total of some 260,000 clones appear in this sample, about 80% of them only once. In total, the top ten clones hold roughly 4.6% of the sample. The sequencing input was peripheral blood. These receptors originate from a woman aged 80 or over with active or convalescent COVID-19.

The V and J genes are TRBV6-1 and TRBJ1-6; D remains ambiguous. Germline assignment: CDR1 MNHNS and CDR2 SASEGT. This CDR3 contains 14 residues. V lost 2 bases, J lost 7 bases, and 9 bases lay in between. CDR3: CASSELNSNSPLHF. The DNA of the CDR3 is TGTGCCAGCAGTGAATTAAACTCCAATTCACCCCTCCACTTT.

This clone was observed a single time. The V call is TRBV15, the J call TRBJ2-1; D possibly corresponds to TRBD2 (5 bases). This CDR3 spans 12 amino acids. In germline, CDR1 is LNHNV, CDR2 YYDKDF (reference sequence). With 3 bases removed from V and 7 bases from J, the gap between germline ends came to 7 bases. CDR3 sequence reads: CATSRWTNEQFF. Here the CDR3 DNA reads TGTGCCACCAGCAGGTGGACTAATGAGCAGTTCTTC. Full variable domain (remainder filled in from reference TRBV15 and TRBJ2-1): DAMVIQNPRYQVTQFGKPVTLSCSQTLNHNVMYWYQQKSSQAPKLLFHYYDKDFNNEADTPDNFQSRRPNTSFCFLDIRSPGLGDTAMYLCATSRWTNEQFFGPGTRLTVL.

The V and J genes are TRBV28 and TRBJ1-2; weak D call: TRBD1 (6 bases). In germline, CDR1 is MDHEN, CDR2 SYDVKM. Trimming pared 5 bases from V and 4 bases from J, leaving 17 bases between. The CDR3 consists of 15 residues. CDR3 nucleotides: TGTGCCAGCAGTCCGTACCTGACAGGACTCTATGGCTACACCTTC. Amino acid sequence: CASSPYLTGLYGYTF.

The V and J genes are TRBV11-2 and TRBJ2-1, with 8 bases identical to TRBD2. CDR3 length equals 15 residues. CDR1 is SGHAT and CDR2 is FQNNGV in the germline V gene. V trimming: 3 bases; J trimming: 2 bases; junction bases outside the gene matches: 3. For the CDR3, the DNA is TGTGCCAGCAGCTTCACGGGAGGGCCCTACAATGAGCAGTTCTTC. As protein: CASSFTGGPYNEQFF.

The J gene is TRBJ2-3, the V gene TRBV19, with 9 bases that match TRBD2. This CDR3 spans 15 amino acids. Germline V CDR1 and CDR2: LNHDA, SQIVND (reference sequence). J was trimmed by 6 bases and V by 3 bases; bases with no gene match: 7. The CDR3 reads CASSISSGVWDTQYF. CDR3 nucleotides: TGTGCCAGTAGTATCTCTAGCGGGGTGTGGGATACGCAGTATTTT.

The V gene is TRBV6-5, the J gene TRBJ1-5; a weak D match, TRBD1 (5 bases). The ends were cut back, 7 bases at V and 4 bases at J, with 14 bases in the middle. The CDR3 is made up of 14 amino acids. Germline V gene data show CDR1 as MNHEY and CDR2 as SVGAGI. As DNA, the CDR3 is TGTGCCAGCATAACAAGGGGCAGGAATCAGCCCCAGCATTTT. Translation gives CASITRGRNQPQHF.

The V call is TRBV7-9, the J call TRBJ2-3; D may be TRBD1 (5 bases). Germline CDR1 reads SEHNR; CDR2 reads FQNEAQ (reference sequence). This CDR3 is built from 16 residues. Trimming stripped 2 bases from V and 0 bases from J, with 12 bases between. DNA for the CDR3: TGTGCCAGCAGCTTATCAGGGCTCTCTAGCACAGATACGCAGTATTTT. Its protein product is CASSLSGLSSTDTQYF. The full variable domain, with the rest looked up from reference TRBV7-9 and TRBJ2-3, is DTGVSQNPRHKITKRGQNVTFRCDPISEHNRLYWYRQTLGQGPEFLTYFQNEAQLEKSRLLSDRFSAERPKGSFSTLEIQRTEQGDSAMYLCASSLSGLSSTDTQYFGPGTRLTVL.

The V and J genes are TRBV10-2 and TRBJ2-7; 11 positions match TRBD2. The CDR3 has 15 amino acids. Germline CDR1 WSHSY, CDR2 SAAADI. Trimming cost V 6 bases and J 2 bases; bases outside gene matches: 6. The CDR3 loop reads CASRPLAGGAYEQYF. The CDR3 nucleotides are TGCGCCAGCAGACCCCTAGCGGGAGGTGCCTACGAGCAGTACTTC.

The chain has TRBV10-3 and TRBJ2-7; maybe TRBD1 (6 bases). CDR3 length equals 13 residues. The germline V gene encodes CDR1 ENHRY and CDR2 SYGVKD. Trimming removed 10 bases from V and 2 bases from J, with 15 bases in between. CDR3 coding DNA: TGTGCCACCTCCGAGACAGGAACCTACGAGCAGTACTTC. This sequence encodes CATSETGTYEQYF.

This chain connects TRBV4-1 to TRBJ2-1, with 9 bases aligning to TRBD1. The CDR3 has 17 residues. In germline, CDR1 is MGHRA, CDR2 YSYEKL. With 1 base clipped from V and 8 bases from J, the junction kept 12 bases outside the gene matches. Here the CDR3 DNA reads TGCGCCAGCAGCCAAGCTCCGGGACAGGGCCTGAAGTATGAGCAGTTCTTC. Its translation is CASSQAPGQGLKYEQFF.

The chain has TRBV2 and TRBJ2-7; D gene uncertain. V lost 6 bases to trimming and J lost 3 bases, with 6 bases between them. The CDR3 has 11 residues. Germline CDR1 reads SNHLY; CDR2 reads FYNNEI. The CDR3 DNA reads as TGTGCCAGCAGGCAGATCTACGAGCAGTACTTC. As protein: CASRQIYEQYF.

The CDR3 nucleotides read TGTGCCAGCAGCTTAGGGGCAGGACTCTCTGGAAACACCATATATTTT. It yields the protein CASSLGAGLSGNTIYF. This chain connects TRBV7-9 to TRBJ1-3; D remains ambiguous. Trimming left V 1 base short and J 0 bases short, with 10 bases between. The germline CDR1 and CDR2 sequences are SEHNR and FQNEAQ (reference sequence). This CDR3 spans 16 amino acids.

The chain carries TRBV4-1 and TRBJ2-1; D remains ambiguous. CDR1 is MGHRA and CDR2 is YSYEKL in the germline V gene. The length of the CDR3 is 13 residues. V lost 1 base, J lost 7 bases, and 8 bases lay in between. DNA of the CDR3: TGCGCCAGCAGCCAAGGATCCCAGAATGAGCAGTTCTTC. This sequence encodes CASSQGSQNEQFF.

The chain recombines TRBV5-6 with TRBJ2-2; 12 bases agree with TRBD1. Germline CDR1 and CDR2: SGHDT and YYEEEE. With 4 bases clipped from V and 3 bases from J, the junction kept 4 bases outside the gene matches. This CDR3 region has 16 residues. In DNA form, the CDR3 reads TGTGCCAGCAGCACCGGGACAGGGGGCTACACCGGGGAGCTGTTTTTT. Protein sequence: CASSTGTGGYTGELFF.

The rearrangement links TRBV12-5 to TRBJ2-1; 13 positions agree with TRBD2. V dropped 6 bases and J dropped 9; count of bases not matched to a gene: 8. This CDR3 has 15 residues. Germline assignment: CDR1 LGHNT and CDR2 FRNRAP. The DNA for the CDR3 is TGTGCTAGTGGCCTTGGGACTAGCGGGAATGGTGAGCAGTTCTTC. Translation gives CASGLGTSGNGEQFF.

This chain connects TRBV5-1 to TRBJ1-2, with TRBD1 identical over 8 bases. The germline CDR1 and CDR2 sequences are SGHRS and YFSETQ. Unmatched junction bases numbered 5, after V lost 3 bases and J lost 4 bases. The CDR3 covers 14 residues. CDR3 in amino acids: CASSYEDRVYGYTF. Written as DNA, the CDR3 is TGCGCCAGCAGCTACGAGGACAGGGTCTATGGCTACACCTTC. The full variable domain, completed using reference TRBV5-1 and TRBJ1-2, is KAGVTQTPRYLIKTRGQQVTLSCSPISGHRSVSWYQQTPGQGLQFLFEYFSETQRNKGNFPGRFSGRQFSNSRSEMNVSTLELGDSALYLCASSYEDRVYGYTFGSGTRLTVV.

As to this clone: This specimen includes other DNA sequences encoding the same CDR3. The chain has TRBV5-1 and TRBJ1-6; D might be TRBD1 (6 bases). The CDR3 has 13 residues. Trimming took off 1 base at V and 8 bases at J, with 7 bases between the two ends. In germline, CDR1 is SGHRS, CDR2 YFSETQ. The CDR3 DNA is TGCGCCAGCAGCTTGAAGGGGGATTCACCCCTCCACTTT. Protein sequence: CASSLKGDSPLHF.

This clone has only a few counts. The chain recombines TRBV10-3 with TRBJ1-1; 8 nucleotides align to TRBD1. Germline loops: CDR1 ENHRY, CDR2 SYGVKD. V shed 3 bases, J shed 6 bases, and the junction held 18 bases outside the gene matches. The CDR3 spans 18 residues. DNA of the CDR3: TGTGCCATCAGTGAAAGGTTTGGCGGACAGGGAGGATTGCCTGAAGCTTTCTTT. Its translation: CAISERFGGQGGLPEAFF.

This clone has only a few counts. The rearrangement joins TRBV9 to TRBJ1-1; TRBD1 agrees at 7 bases. CDR1 is SGDLS and CDR2 is YYNGEE in the germline V gene. This CDR3 spans 17 amino acids. V lost 0 bases, J lost 5 bases, and 13 bases stayed unmatched. The CDR3 is CASSVAGIGAGGTEAFF. In DNA form, the CDR3 reads TGTGCCAGCAGCGTAGCTGGTATTGGAGCAGGGGGGACTGAAGCTTTCTTT.

The V call is TRBV10-3, the J call TRBJ1-1, with D possibly matching TRBD1 (6 bases). Germline V CDR1 and CDR2: ENHRY, SYGVKD. The CDR3 consists of 13 residues. The V end was cut by 6 bases, the J end by 1 base, with 9 bases between. This CDR3 is CAIRVDRNTEAFF. The CDR3 DNA sequence: TGTGCCATCAGGGTGGACAGGAACACTGAAGCTTTCTTT.

This clone has just a few counts. The chain couples TRBV14 to TRBJ1-5; TRBD1 might be the D (6 bases). The CDR3 has 15 amino acids. Germline V lookup: CDR1 SGHDN, CDR2 FVKESK. Deletions cut 1 base from V and 3 bases from J, with 10 bases between. DNA of the CDR3: TGTGCCAGCAGCCAAGCGCGGGGGCCCAATCAGCCCCAGCATTTT. Its translation: CASSQARGPNQPQHF.

The CDR3 DNA reads as TGCGCCAGCAGCTTGGGGGGACTCCCGGGGAAGTTCTTC. Protein product: CASSLGGLPGKFF. The chain joins TRBV5-1 to TRBJ2-1; a weak D match, TRBD2 (6 bases). The germline V gene has CDR1 SGHRS and CDR2 YFSETQ. The V gene lost 0 bases and the J gene lost 14 bases, with 15 bases spanning the gap. CDR3 length equals 13 residues. Supplemented by reference TRBV5-1 and TRBJ2-1, the full variable domain reads KAGVTQTPRYLIKTRGQQVTLSCSPISGHRSVSWYQQTPGQGLQFLFEYFSETQRNKGNFPGRFSGRQFSNSRSEMNVSTLELGDSALYLCASSLGGLPGKFFGPGTRLTVL.

The rearrangement uses TRBV5-1 and TRBJ2-7; D might be TRBD1 (6 bases). Trimming pared 1 base from V and 7 bases from J, leaving 21 bases between. Germline V gene data show CDR1 as SGHRS and CDR2 as YFSETQ. CDR3 length equals 16 residues. The CDR3 region has the DNA TGCGCCAGCAGCTTGACTGGGGGCGTGGGAATGGGGGAGCAGTACTTC. Its translation is CASSLTGGVGMGEQYF.

There are a few counts of this clone. V and J are TRBV30 and TRBJ2-3; 7 nucleotides agree with TRBD1. Per the germline V gene, CDR1 is GTSNPN and CDR2 is SVGIG (reference sequence). With 3 bases clipped from V and 2 bases from J, the junction kept 11 bases outside the gene matches. This CDR3 has 16 residues. CDR3 bases: TGTGCCTGGAGCCTACCGGGACAGACTTCCACAGATACGCAGTATTTT. This translates into CAWSLPGQTSTDTQYF.

V and J are TRBV6-5 and TRBJ1-3; no firm D call. The CDR3 has 12 residues. Trimming left V 6 bases short and J 8 bases short, with 11 bases between. CDR1 is MNHEY and CDR2 is SVGAGI in the germline V gene. The CDR3: CASRSHRDTIYF. DNA of the CDR3: TGTGCCAGCAGATCCCACCGGGACACCATATATTTT.

Details on this clone: At the DNA level, this CDR3 is encoded by other sequences in the same sample as well. This chain uses TRBV18 with TRBJ1-5; D may be TRBD1 (5 bases). There are 13 residues in the CDR3. Germline V lookup: CDR1 KGHSH, CDR2 LQKENI. Between the trimmed V and J ends, which lost 2 bases and 5 bases, there was a span of 7 bases. The CDR3, as DNA: TGTGCCAGCTCACCAGCGGGGGATCAGCCCCAGCATTTT. Translated: CASSPAGDQPQHF.

The chain carries TRBV27 and TRBJ2-7; 7 nucleotides agree with TRBD1. The CDR3 length is 15 residues. Looked up from germline, CDR1 is MNHEY and CDR2 is SMNVEV (reference sequence). Unmatched junction bases numbered 11, after V lost 6 bases and J lost 3 bases. For the CDR3, the DNA is TGTGCCAGCAGGTTTGGAGAGACAGGGTACTACGAGCAGTACTTC. Protein product: CASRFGETGYYEQYF.